One T cell receptor (beta chain) is described in this entry. What it recognizes is unknown. Data came from immunoSEQ multiplex PCR; TCRdb stores just in-frame clones and leaves some out. This table has about 37,000 clones, approximately 86% appearing once. The data belong to a study of graft-versus-host responses after intestinal transplantation. Study as a whole: As for transplant type, recipients had multivisceral, liver-intestinal, or isolated intestinal grafts.

CDR3 size: 14 residues. Per the germline V gene, CDR1 is SEHNR and CDR2 is FQNEAQ (reference sequence). With 1 base removed from V and 5 bases from J, the gap between germline ends came to 11 bases. The starting material, graft tissue, was processed to release intraepithelial and lamina propria lymphocytes. General study points: Some GvH clones appeared in ileal mucosa or blood before recipient bone marrow.

Sequencing used ileum tissue, obtained around 200 days after intestinal transplant. J is TRBJ2-5 and V is TRBV7-9, with a tentative D call TRBD2 (6 bases). This clonotype originated in a human patient who received an intestinal transplant, so some T cells may come from the graft donor. CDR3 sequence reads: CASSLELAGETQYF. The CDR3 nucleotides read TGTGCCAGCAGCTTAGAACTAGCTGGCGAGACCCAGTACTTC.